Sequencing of this T cell receptor beta chain was carried out in a study of T cells after posttransplantation cyclophosphamide. Study results and caveats: Donor-recipient repertoire similarity was low at 1-2 months, rising over year one.

This CDR3 contains 14 residues. J was trimmed by 4 bases and V by 5 bases; bases with no gene match: 6. From germline, CDR1 is GTSNPN and CDR2 SVGIG (reference sequence). For this clone: The antigen remains undetermined.

Only in-frame clones appear in the TCRdb table, and some are missing; sequencing was by immunoSEQ multiplex PCR. The data contain about 4,500 clones, around 70% of them singletons. Methotrexate plus calcineurin inhibitor accompanied controls' myeloablative marrow transplants; sampling was 1 year later. This TCR was recovered from a female patient in her forties or fifties who received an allogeneic stem cell transplant from an unrelated donor, was CMV-positive, and had acute and chronic GVHD. Part of the T cell pool may stem from the graft donor. This chain links TRBV30 with TRBJ2-1, with 9 bases fitting TRBD2. The starting material was PBMCs, obtained 300 to 330 days after allogeneic stem cell transplant with calcineurin inhibitor and methotrexate. The CDR3 bases are TGTGCCTGGGGTGCGGGGGGGTATTACAATGAGCAGTTCTTC. This encodes CAWGAGGYYNEQFF.